A single sample is the source of the 8 T cell receptor beta chains below, sequenced in a study of blood T cell repertoires in COVID-19. The table came from immunoSEQ multiplex PCR; TCRdb's copy has only in-frame clones and leaves some out. The sample shows about 220,000 clones, roughly 80% of them seen only once. The sample consisted of peripheral blood. These TCRs come from a woman in her 70s with acute or convalescent COVID-19.

The chain uses TRBV3-1 (or the pseudogene TRBV3-2) and TRBJ2-5; D is possibly TRBD1 (7 bases). The CDR3 is 14 residues long. V lost 8 bases and J 4 bases, leaving 17 bases between the germline ends. Germline CDR1 is LGHDT and CDR2 is YNNKEL (reference sequence). CDR3 nucleotide sequence: TGTGCCAGCGCCAGCAGGGGGGTAGCAGAGACCCAGTACTTC. Protein: CASASRGVAETQYF.

The chain carries TRBV7-3 and TRBJ2-5; 9 bases map to TRBD1. Germline V lookup: CDR1 SGHTA, CDR2 FQGTGA. V lost 2 bases and J lost 6; bases outside the gene matches: 7. CDR3 size: 15 residues. This CDR3 is CASSLPGTGRKTQYF. The CDR3 nucleotides are TGTGCCAGCAGCTTACCCGGGACAGGGAGGAAGACCCAGTACTTC.

The chain recombines TRBV30 with TRBJ1-1; tentative D call: TRBD1 (5 bases). Trimming shortened V by 4 bases and J by 6 bases, and 18 bases separated the two germline ends. The germline V gene encodes CDR1 GTSNPN and CDR2 SVGIG (reference sequence). This CDR3 region has 14 residues. The CDR3 sequence is CAWKVDSKVAEAFF. The DNA for the CDR3 is TGTGCCTGGAAAGTAGACAGTAAGGTTGCTGAAGCTTTCTTT.

The rearrangement links TRBV11-3 to TRBJ1-1; the D is unclear. The CDR3 is 12 amino acids. Trimming removed 1 base at V and 5 bases at J, with 5 bases between. Germline CDR1 is SGHNT and CDR2 is YENEEA. The CDR3 region has the DNA TGTGCCAGCAGCTTAGCGGGTACTGAAGCTTTCTTT. It encodes CASSLAGTEAFF.

The chain joins TRBV12-3 or TRBV12-4 to TRBJ2-3; no reliable D call. The CDR3 spans 12 residues. V was trimmed by 5 bases and J by 1 base, leaving 4 bases between them. The CDR3 coding sequence is TGTGCCAGCAGTCCCGGCACAGATACGCAGTATTTT. It specifies CASSPGTDTQYF.

In its sample, this clone was seen a few times. The chain couples TRBV7-2 to TRBJ2-7, with TRBD1 matching 10 bases. This CDR3 has 16 amino acids. V lost 1 base to trimming and J lost 2 bases; unmatched junction nucleotides: 5. Germline V gives CDR1 SGHTA, CDR2 FQGNSA. The CDR3 coding sequence is TGTGCCAGCAGCTTAGATGGGGACAGGGGCACCTACGAGCAGTACTTC. It specifies CASSLDGDRGTYEQYF.

The rearrangement joins TRBV5-6 to TRBJ2-5; TRBD2 agrees at 11 bases. The junction had 8 bases not matched to a gene; V was cut back by 3 bases and J by 4 bases. The CDR3 has 16 residues. Germline CDR1 reads SGHDT; CDR2 reads YYEEEE. Here the CDR3 reads CASSSYGTSGGETQYF. In DNA, the CDR3 is TGTGCCAGCAGCTCCTACGGGACTAGCGGAGGAGAGACCCAGTACTTC.

Only one count was recorded for this clone. The chain combines TRBV2 with TRBJ2-1; TRBD2 matches 14 bases. This CDR3 has 14 amino acids. V lost 7 bases, J lost 7 bases, and 3 bases stayed unmatched. From germline, CDR1 is SNHLY and CDR2 FYNNEI. CDR3 DNA sequence: TGTGCCAGCAATGGACTAGCGGGAGGTAATGAGCAGTTCTTC. Translation: CASNGLAGGNEQFF. Based on the CDR3 plus reference TRBV2 and TRBJ2-1, the full variable domain is EPEVTQTPSHQVTQMGQEVILRCVPISNHLYFYWYRQILGQKVEFLVSFYNNEISEKSEIFDDQFSVERPDGSNFTLKIRSTKLEDSAMYFCASNGLAGGNEQFFGPGTRLTVL.